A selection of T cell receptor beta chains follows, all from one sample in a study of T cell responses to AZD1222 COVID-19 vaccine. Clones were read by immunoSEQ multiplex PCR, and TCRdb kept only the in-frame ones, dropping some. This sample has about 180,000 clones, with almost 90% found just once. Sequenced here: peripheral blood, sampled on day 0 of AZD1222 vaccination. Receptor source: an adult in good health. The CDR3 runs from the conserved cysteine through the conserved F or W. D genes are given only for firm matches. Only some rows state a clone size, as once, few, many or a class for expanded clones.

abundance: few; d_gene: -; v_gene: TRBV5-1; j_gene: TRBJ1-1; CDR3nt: TGCGCCAGCAGCTTGCAGGGCGGTAACACTGAAGCTTTCTTT; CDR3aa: CASSLQGGNTEAFF
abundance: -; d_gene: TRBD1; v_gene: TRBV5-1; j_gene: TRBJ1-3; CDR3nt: TGCGCCAGCAGCCCCACGACAGGGTCTGGAAACACCATATATTTT; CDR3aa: CASSPTTGSGNTIYF
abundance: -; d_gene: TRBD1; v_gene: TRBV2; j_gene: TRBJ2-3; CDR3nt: TGTGCCAGCAGCGCCGGGACAGGGGGCCCAGATACGCAGTATTTT; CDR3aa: CASSAGTGGPDTQYF
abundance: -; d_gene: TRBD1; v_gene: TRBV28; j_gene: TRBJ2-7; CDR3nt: TGTGCCAGCAGAATAGGGACAGGCCGGTACGAGCAGTACTTC; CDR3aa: CASRIGTGRYEQYF
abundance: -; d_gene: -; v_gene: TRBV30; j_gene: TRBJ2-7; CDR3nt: TGTGCCTGGAGTGTAATCAGAGCTTCTCTCCTACGAGTCCGCTTC; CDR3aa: CAWSVIRASLLRVRF
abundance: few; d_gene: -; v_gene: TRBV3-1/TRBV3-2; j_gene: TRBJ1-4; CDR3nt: TGTGCCAGCAGTCCGAGTTATAATGAAAAACTGTTTTTT; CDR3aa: CASSPSYNEKLFF
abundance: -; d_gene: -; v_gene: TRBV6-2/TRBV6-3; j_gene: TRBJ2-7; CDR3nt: TGTGCCAGCAGTTACCGGGTAAGCTCCTACGAGCAGTACTTC; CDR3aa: CASSYRVSSYEQYF
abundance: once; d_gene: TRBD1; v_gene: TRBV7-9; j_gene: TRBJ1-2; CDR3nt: TGTGCCAGCAGCGTGGGACAGGATGTGGACTATGGCTACACCTTC; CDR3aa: CASSVGQDVDYGYTF
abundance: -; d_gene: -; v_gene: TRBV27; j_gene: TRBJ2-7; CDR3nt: TGTGCCAGCAGTTTATCGGGTCAGGACCCCTCCTACGAGCAGTACTTC; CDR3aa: CASSLSGQDPSYEQYF
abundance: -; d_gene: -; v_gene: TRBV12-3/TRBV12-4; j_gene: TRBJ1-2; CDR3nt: TGTGCCAGCACGTCGGGTAACTATGGCTACACCTTC; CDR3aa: CASTSGNYGYTF
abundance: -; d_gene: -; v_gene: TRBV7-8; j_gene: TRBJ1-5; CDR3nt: TGTGCCAGCAGCTTAGCGAAAGGCTCTCAGCCCCAGCATTTT; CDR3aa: CASSLAKGSQPQHF
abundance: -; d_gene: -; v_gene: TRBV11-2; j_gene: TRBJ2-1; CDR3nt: TGTGCCAGCAGCTTAGTGAAGGGTTGGGCGGGGAATGAGCAGTTCTTC; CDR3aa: CASSLVKGWAGNEQFF
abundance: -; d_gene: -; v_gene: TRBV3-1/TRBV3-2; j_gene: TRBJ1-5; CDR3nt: TGTGCCAGCAGCCAAGATTCGTCAGGGCAGCCCCAGCATTTT; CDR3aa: CASSQDSSGQPQHF
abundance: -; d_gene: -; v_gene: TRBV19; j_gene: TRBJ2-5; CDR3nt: TGTGCCAGTACCTCGAGGGCTGGCGAGACCCAGTACTTC; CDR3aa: CASTSRAGETQYF
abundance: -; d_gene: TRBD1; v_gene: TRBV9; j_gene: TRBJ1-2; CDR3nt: TGTGCCAGCAGCGTGACAGGGAAAAACGGCGGCTACACCTTC; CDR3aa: CASSVTGKNGGYTF
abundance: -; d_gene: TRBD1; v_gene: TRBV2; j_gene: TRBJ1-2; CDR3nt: TGTGCCAGCAGTGAACGAGGACAGGGGGCGAGTGGCTACACCTTC; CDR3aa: CASSERGQGASGYTF
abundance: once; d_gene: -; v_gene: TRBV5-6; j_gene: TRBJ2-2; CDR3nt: TGTGCCAGCAGCTTGGGAGGAGTGCGGACCGGGGAGCTGTTTTTT; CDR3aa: CASSLGGVRTGELFF
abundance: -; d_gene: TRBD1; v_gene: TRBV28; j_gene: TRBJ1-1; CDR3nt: TGTGCCAGCAGTTTCGGACAGGAGATGAACACTGAAGCTTTCTTT; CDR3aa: CASSFGQEMNTEAFF
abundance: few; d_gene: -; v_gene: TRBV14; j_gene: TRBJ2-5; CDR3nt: TGTGCCAGCAGCCAAGATCTTTTGGGGGGACAACCGTACCAAGAGACCCAGTACTTC; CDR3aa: CASSQDLLGGQPYQETQYF
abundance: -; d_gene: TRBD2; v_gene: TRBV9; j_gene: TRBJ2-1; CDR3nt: TGTGCCAGCAGCCCTCCCATGGGACTAGCGGGGGGGCAAAATGAGCAGTTCTTC; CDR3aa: CASSPPMGLAGGQNEQFF
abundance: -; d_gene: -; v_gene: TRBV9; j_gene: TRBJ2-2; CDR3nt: TGTGCCAGCAGCGTAGGAACCCCCGGACTGGCGGGCACCGGGGAGCTGTTTTTT; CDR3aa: CASSVGTPGLAGTGELFF
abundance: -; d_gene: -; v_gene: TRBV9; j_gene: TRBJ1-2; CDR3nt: TGTGCCAGCAGCGCTTCACAGAGAGCCTATGGCTACACCTTC; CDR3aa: CASSASQRAYGYTF
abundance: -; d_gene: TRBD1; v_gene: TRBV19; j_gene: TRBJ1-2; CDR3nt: TGTGCCAGTAAATCTCCGGGACAGGGGGCCTATGGCTACACCTTC; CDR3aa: CASKSPGQGAYGYTF
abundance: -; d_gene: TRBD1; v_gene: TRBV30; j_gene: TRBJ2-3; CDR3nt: TGTGCCTGGGTTCCGGGACAGGGAAGGGCTACGCAGTATTTT; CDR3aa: CAWVPGQGRATQYF
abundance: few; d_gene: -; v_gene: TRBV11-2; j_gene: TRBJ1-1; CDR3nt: TGTGCCAGCACTATTGGACTGGGCACTGAAGCTTTCTTT; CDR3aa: CASTIGLGTEAFF
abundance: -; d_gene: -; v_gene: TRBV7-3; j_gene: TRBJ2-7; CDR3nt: TGTGCCAGCAGCCCCGGGTCGACACCAAACTACGAGCAGTACTTC; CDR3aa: CASSPGSTPNYEQYF
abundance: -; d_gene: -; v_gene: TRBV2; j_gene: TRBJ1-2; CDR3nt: TGTGCCAGCAGGCCGGGACACAACTATGGCTACACCTTC; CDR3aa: CASRPGHNYGYTF
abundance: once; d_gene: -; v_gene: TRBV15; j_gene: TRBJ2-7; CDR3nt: TGTGCCACCAGCAGAGATCGAGGGGGGGCGGACGAGCAGTACTTC; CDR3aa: CATSRDRGGADEQYF
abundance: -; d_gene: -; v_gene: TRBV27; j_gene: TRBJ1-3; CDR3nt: TGTGCCAGCAGTTTGTCAGGGAACGGTGGAAACACCATATATTTT; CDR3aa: CASSLSGNGGNTIYF
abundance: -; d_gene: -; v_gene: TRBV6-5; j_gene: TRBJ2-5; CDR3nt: TGTGCCAGCAGTTACGAATACGGGGGGCCACAGACCCAGTACTTC; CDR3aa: CASSYEYGGPQTQYF
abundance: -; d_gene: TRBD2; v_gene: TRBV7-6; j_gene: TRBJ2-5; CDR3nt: TGTGCCAGCAGCTTAGGGTCTAGCGGATACCAAGAGACCCAGTACTTC; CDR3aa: CASSLGSSGYQETQYF
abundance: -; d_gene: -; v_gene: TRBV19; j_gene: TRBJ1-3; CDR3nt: TGTGCCAGTGGGGTCGACGTCTCTGGAAACACCATATATTTT; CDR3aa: CASGVDVSGNTIYF
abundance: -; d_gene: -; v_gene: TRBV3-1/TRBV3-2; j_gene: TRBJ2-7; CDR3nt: TGTGCCAGCACCCCGGACCTGGGGTATACCTACGAGCAGTACTTC; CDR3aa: CASTPDLGYTYEQYF
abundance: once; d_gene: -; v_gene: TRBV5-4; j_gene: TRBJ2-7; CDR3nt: TGTGCCAGCGGCAATATGATCGAGCAGTACTTC; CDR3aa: CASGNMIEQYF
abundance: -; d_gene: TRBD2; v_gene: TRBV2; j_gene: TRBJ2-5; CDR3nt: TGTGCCAGCAGGCTCCAGCGGGGCCTGGAGACCCAGTACTTC; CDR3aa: CASRLQRGLETQYF
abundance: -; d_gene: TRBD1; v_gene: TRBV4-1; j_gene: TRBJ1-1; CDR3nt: TGCGCCAGCAGCCAAGACCCGGGACAGGGGAACACTGAAGCTTTCTTT; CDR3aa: CASSQDPGQGNTEAFF
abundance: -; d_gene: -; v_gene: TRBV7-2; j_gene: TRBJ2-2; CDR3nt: TGTGCCAGCAGCTTTGGTTTTGGGGGTCCGAACACCGGGGAGCTGTTTTTT; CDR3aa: CASSFGFGGPNTGELFF
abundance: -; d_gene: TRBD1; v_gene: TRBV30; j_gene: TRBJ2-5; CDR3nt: TGTGCCTGGAGTGCCGGACAGGGAAGGGAGACCCAGTACTTC; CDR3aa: CAWSAGQGRETQYF
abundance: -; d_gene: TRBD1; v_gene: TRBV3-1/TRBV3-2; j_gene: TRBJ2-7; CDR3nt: TGTGCCAGCAGCCACGGTACAGGGGCGTTCGGGGAGCAGTACTTC; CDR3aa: CASSHGTGAFGEQYF
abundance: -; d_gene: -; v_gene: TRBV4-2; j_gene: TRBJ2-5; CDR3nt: TGTGCCAGCAGCCAAGACCTCAGGGGTCAGACCCAGTACTTC; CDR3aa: CASSQDLRGQTQYF
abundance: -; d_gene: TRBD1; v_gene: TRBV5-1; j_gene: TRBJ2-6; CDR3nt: TGCGCCAGCAGCCCGACAGGGGGGTCTGGGGCCAACGTCCTGACTTTC; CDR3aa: CASSPTGGSGANVLTF
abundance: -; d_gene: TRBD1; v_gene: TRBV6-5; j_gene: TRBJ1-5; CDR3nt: TGTGCCAGCAGTTACGGACAGGGGCTGAGTCAGCCCCAGCATTTT; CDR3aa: CASSYGQGLSQPQHF
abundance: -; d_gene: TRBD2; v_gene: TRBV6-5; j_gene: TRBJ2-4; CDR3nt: TGTGCCAGCAGTCGACTAGCGGTAGCCAAAAACATTCAGTACTTC; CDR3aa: CASSRLAVAKNIQYF
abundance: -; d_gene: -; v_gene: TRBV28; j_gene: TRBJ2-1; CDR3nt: TGTGCCAGCAGTTTAAGACTAGAGGATGAGCAGTTCTTC; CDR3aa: CASSLRLEDEQFF
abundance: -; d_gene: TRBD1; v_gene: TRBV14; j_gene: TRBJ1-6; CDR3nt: TGTGCCAGCAGCCGGACAGGGCCGGGGGGAGCCCTCCACTTT; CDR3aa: CASSRTGPGGALHF
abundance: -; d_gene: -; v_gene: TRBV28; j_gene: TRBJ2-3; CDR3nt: TGTGCCAGTCTCAACAAGGGACCAGATACGCAGTATTTT; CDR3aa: CASLNKGPDTQYF
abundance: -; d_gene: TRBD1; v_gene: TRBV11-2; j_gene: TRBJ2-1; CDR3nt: TGTGCCAGCAGCTTAAGGACAGGGGGAGGTAGGAATGAGCAGTTCTTC; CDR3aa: CASSLRTGGGRNEQFF
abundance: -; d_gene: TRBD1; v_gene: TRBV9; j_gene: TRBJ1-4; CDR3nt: TGTGCCAGCAGCGTAGGACAGGGCAGTAATGAAAAACTGTTTTTT; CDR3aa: CASSVGQGSNEKLFF
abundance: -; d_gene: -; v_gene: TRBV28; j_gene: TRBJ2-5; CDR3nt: TGTGCCAGCAGTTCAGTTGCGCGGGTACAAGAGACCCAGTACTTC; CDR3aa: CASSSVARVQETQYF
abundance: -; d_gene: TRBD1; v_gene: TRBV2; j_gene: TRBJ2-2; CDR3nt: TGTGCCAGCAGGCCGGGACAGGCGAACACCGGGGAGCTGTTTTTT; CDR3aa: CASRPGQANTGELFF
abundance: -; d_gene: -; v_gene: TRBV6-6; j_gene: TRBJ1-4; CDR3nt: TGTGCCAGCAGACGTACCGGTGCTGGTGAAAAACTGTTTTTT; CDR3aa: CASRRTGAGEKLFF
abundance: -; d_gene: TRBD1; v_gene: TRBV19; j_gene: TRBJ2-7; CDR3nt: TGTGCCAGTAGTATTGGGACAGCCGAGCAGTACTTC; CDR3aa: CASSIGTAEQYF
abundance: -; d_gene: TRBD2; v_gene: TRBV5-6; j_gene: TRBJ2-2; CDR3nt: TGTGCCAGCAGAACTAGTGGACTAGCTTTCCCCGGGGAGCTGTTTTTT; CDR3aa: CASRTSGLAFPGELFF
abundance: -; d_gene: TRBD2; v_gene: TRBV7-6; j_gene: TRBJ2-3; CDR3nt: TGTGCCAGCAGCGCCCCAGCTAGCGGGAGATGGAATACGCAGTATTTT; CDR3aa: CASSAPASGRWNTQYF